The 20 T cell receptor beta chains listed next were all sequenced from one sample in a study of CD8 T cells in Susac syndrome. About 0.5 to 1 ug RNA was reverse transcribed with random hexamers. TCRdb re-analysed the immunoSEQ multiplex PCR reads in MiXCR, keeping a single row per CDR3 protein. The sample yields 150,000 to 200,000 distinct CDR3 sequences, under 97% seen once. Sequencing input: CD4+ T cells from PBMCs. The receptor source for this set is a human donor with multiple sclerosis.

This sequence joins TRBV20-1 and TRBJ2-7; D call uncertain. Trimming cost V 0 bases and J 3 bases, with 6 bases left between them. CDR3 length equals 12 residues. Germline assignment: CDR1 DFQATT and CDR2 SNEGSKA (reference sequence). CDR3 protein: CSAREAGYEQYF. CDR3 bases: TGCAGTGCTAGAGAGGCAGGCTACGAGCAGTACTTC.

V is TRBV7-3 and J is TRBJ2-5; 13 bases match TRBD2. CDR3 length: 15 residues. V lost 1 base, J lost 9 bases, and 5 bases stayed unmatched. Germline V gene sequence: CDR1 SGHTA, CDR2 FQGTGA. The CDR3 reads CASSLSGTSGEAQYF. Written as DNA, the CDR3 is TGTGCCAGCAGCTTAAGCGGGACTAGCGGGGAGGCCCAGTACTTC. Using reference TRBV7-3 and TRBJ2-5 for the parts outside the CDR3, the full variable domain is GAGVSQTPSNKVTEKGKYVELRCDPISGHTALYWYRQSLGQGPEFLIYFQGTGAADDSGLPNDRFFAVRPEGSVSTLKIQRTERGDSAVYLCASSLSGTSGEAQYFGPGTRLLVL.

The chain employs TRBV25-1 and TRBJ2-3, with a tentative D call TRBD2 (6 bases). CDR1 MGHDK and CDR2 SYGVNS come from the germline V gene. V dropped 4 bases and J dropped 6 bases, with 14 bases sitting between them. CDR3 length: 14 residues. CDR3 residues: CASSGFTRGDTQYF. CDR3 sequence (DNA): TGTGCCAGCAGTGGGTTCACCCGGGGGGATACGCAGTATTTT.

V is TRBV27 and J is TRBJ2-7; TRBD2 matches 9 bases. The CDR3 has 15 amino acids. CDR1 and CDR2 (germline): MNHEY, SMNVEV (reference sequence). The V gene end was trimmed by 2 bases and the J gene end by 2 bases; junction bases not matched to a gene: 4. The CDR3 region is CASSLNAGGPYEQYF. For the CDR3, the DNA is TGTGCCAGCAGTTTAAACGCGGGGGGGCCCTACGAGCAGTACTTC.

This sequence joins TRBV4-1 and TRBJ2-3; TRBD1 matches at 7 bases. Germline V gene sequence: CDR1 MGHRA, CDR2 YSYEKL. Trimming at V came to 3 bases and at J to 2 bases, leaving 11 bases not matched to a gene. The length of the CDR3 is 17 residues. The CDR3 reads CASSQVPGQTITDTQYF. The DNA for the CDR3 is TGCGCCAGCAGCCAGGTTCCGGGACAGACGATCACAGATACGCAGTATTTT.

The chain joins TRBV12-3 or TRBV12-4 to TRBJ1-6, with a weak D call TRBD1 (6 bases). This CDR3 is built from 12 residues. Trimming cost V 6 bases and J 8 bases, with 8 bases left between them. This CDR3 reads CASRSGDSPLHF. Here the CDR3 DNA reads TGTGCCAGCAGATCAGGGGATTCACCCCTCCACTTT.

CDR3 protein: CATSRGHTDTQYF. CDR3 in DNA: TGTGCCACCAGCAGAGGACACACAGATACGCAGTATTTT. The chain has TRBV15 and TRBJ2-3; no reliable D call. V was shortened by 1 base and J by 2 bases, with 4 bases between the two germline ends. The length of the CDR3 is 13 residues. Germline CDR1 reads LNHNV; CDR2 reads YYDKDF (reference sequence).

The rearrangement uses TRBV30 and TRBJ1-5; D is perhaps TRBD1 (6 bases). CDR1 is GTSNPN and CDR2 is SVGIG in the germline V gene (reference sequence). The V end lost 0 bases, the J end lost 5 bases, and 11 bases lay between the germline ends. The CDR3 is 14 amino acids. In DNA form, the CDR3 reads TGTGCCTGGAGTGTTGGCAGGGGACATCAGCCCCAGCATTTT. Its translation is CAWSVGRGHQPQHF.

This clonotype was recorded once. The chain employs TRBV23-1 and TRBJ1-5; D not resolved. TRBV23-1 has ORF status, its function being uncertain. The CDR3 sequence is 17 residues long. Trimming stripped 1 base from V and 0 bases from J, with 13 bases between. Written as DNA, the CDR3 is TGCGCCAGCAGTCAATGGGGTAAGGCGGATAGCAATCAGCCCCAGCATTTT. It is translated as CASSQWGKADSNQPQHF.

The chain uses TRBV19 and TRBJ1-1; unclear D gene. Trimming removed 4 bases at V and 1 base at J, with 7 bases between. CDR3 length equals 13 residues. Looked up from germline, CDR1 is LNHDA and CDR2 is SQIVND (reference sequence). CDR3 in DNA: TGTGCCAGTAGTAGTCAGGAGAACACTGAAGCTTTCTTT. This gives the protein CASSSQENTEAFF.

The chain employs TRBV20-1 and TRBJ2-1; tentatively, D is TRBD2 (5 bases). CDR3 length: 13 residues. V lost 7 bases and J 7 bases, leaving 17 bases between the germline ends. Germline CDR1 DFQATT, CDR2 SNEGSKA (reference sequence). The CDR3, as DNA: TGCAGTGTATCGCGCATCTCGGGAAATGAGCAGTTCTTC. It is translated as CSVSRISGNEQFF.

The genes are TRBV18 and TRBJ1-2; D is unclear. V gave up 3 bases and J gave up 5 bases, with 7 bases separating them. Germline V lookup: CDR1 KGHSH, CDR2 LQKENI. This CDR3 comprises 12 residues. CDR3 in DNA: TGTGCCAGCTCACCCGACGGATATGGCTACACCTTC. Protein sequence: CASSPDGYGYTF.

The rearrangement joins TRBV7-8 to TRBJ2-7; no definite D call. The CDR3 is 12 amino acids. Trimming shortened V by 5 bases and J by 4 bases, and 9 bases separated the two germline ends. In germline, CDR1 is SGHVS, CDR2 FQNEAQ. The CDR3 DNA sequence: TGTGCCAGCAGCCAAACCGGATACGAGCAGTACTTC. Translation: CASSQTGYEQYF.

For the CDR3, the DNA is TGTGCCAGTAGTGACGACAGGGCCCGGGAGACCCAGTACTTC. It encodes CASSDDRARETQYF. V gene TRBV19 combines with J gene TRBJ2-5; 7 bases match TRBD1. The CDR3 consists of 14 residues. V trimming: 5 bases; J trimming: 5 bases; junction bases outside the gene matches: 8. The germline V gene encodes CDR1 LNHDA and CDR2 SQIVND (reference sequence). Full variable domain (rest looked up from reference TRBV19 and TRBJ2-5): DGGITQSPKYLFRKEGQNVTLSCEQNLNHDAMYWYRQDPGQGLRLIYYSQIVNDFQKGDIAEGYSVSREKKESFPLTVTSAQKNPTAFYLCASSDDRARETQYFGPGTRLLVL.

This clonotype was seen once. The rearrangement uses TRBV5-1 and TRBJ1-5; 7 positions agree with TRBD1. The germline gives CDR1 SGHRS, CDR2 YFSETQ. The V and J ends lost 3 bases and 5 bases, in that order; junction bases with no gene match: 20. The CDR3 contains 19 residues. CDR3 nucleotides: TGCGCCAGCAGCTGGTCCTCGGACAGGACCACTCCCTGGGATCAGCCCCAGCATTTT. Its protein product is CASSWSSDRTTPWDQPQHF.

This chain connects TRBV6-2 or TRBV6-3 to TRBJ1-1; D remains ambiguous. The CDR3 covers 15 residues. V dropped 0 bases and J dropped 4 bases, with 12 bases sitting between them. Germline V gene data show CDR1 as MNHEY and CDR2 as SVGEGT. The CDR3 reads CASSYSPRSVTEAFF. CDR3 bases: TGTGCCAGCAGTTACTCCCCTCGGTCGGTCACTGAAGCTTTCTTT.

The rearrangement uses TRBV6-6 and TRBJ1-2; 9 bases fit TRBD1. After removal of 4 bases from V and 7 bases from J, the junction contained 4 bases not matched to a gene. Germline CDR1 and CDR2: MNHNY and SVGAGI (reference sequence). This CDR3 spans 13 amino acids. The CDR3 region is CASSSGTGFGYTF. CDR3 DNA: TGTGCCAGCAGTTCCGGGACAGGGTTTGGCTACACCTTC.

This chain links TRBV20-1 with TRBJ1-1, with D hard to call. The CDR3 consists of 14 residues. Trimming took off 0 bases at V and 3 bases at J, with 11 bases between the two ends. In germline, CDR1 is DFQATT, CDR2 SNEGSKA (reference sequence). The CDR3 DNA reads TGCAGTGCTAGAGAAGGAGGGCTATACACTGAAGCTTTCTTT. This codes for CSAREGGLYTEAFF.

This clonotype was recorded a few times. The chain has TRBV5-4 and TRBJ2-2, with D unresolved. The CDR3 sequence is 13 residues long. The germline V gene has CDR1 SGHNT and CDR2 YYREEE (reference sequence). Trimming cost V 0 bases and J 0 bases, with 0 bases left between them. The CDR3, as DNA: TGTGCCAGCAGCTTGGCGAACACCGGGGAGCTGTTTTTT. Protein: CASSLANTGELFF.

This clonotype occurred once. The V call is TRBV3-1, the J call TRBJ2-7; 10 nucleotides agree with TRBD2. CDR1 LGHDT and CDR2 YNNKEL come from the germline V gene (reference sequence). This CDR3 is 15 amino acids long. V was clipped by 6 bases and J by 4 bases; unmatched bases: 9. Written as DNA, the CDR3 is TGTGCCAGCAGTCAGGAGGGACTAGCGACGTACGAGCAGTACTTC. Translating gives CASSQEGLATYEQYF.